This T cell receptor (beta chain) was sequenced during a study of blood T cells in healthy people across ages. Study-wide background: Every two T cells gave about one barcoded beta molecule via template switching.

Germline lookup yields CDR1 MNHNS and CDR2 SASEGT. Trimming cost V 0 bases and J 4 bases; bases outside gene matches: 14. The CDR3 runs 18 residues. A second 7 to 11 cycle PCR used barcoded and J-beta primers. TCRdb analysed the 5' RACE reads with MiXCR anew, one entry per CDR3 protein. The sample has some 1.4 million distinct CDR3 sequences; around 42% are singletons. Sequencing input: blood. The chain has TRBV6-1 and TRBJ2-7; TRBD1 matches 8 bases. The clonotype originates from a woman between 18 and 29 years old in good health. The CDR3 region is CASSEAGRGRILEYEQYF. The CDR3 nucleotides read TGTGCCAGCAGTGAAGCGGGCAGGGGGCGAATTCTGGAATACGAGCAGTACTTC.